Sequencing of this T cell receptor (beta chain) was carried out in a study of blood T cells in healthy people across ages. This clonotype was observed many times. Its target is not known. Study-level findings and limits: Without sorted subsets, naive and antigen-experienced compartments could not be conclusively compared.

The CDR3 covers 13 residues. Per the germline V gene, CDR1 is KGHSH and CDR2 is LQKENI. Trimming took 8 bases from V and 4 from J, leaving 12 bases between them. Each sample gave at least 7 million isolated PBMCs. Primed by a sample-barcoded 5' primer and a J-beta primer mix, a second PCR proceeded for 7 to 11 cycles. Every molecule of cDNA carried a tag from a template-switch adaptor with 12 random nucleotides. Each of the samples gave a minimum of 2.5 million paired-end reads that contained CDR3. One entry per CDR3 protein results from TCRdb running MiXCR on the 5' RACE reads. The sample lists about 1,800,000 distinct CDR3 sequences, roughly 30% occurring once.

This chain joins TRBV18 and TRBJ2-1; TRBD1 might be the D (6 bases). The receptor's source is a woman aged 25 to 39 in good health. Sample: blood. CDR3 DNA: TGTGCCAGCAGCCCCGACAGGTACAATGAGCAGTTCTTC. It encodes CASSPDRYNEQFF. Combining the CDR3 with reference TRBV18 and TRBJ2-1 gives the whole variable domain NAGVMQNPRHLVRRRGQEARLRCSPMKGHSHVYWYRQLPEEGLKFMVYLQKENIIDESGMPKERFSAEFPKEGPSILRIQQVVRGDSAAYFCASSPDRYNEQFFGPGTRLTVL.